This T cell receptor beta chain was profiled in a study of blood T cell repertoires in COVID-19. The wider study: Specimens from acute and convalescent COVID-19 originated in the United States, Italy and Spain.

This clone was seen once. The table came from immunoSEQ multiplex PCR; TCRdb's copy has only in-frame clones and leaves some out. The profile covers some 170,000 clones, with 75% to 80% appearing a single time and approximately 26% taken by the ten largest. Per the germline V gene, CDR1 is SQVTM and CDR2 is ANQGSEA. The J segment lost 1 base and the V segment lost 3 bases, leaving 10 bases of the junction unmatched. The CDR3 length is 17 residues. The genes are TRBV29-1 and TRBJ1-2; TRBD1 aligns across 11 bases. The receptor's source is a woman in her sixties or seventies with acute or convalescent COVID-19. Sequencing input: peripheral blood. This CDR3 reads CSVDSRGQGEFNYGYTF. CDR3 nucleotide sequence: TGCAGCGTTGATAGTAGGGGACAGGGGGAGTTTAACTATGGCTACACCTTC. The whole variable domain, filled in from reference TRBV29-1 and TRBJ1-2, reads SAVISQKPSRDICQRGTSLTIQCQVDSQVTMMFWYRQQPGQSLTLIATANQGSEATYESGFVIDKFPISRPNLTFSTLTVSNMSPEDSSIYLCSVDSRGQGEFNYGYTFGSGTRLTVV.